These T cell receptor beta chains were read from a single sample in a study of persistence of HIV-infected CD4 T cells. For these TCRs, the target antigens are not known. Libraries were prepared by immunoSEQ multiplex PCR; TCRdb keeps only in-frame clonotypes and omits some of them. This repertoire shows 35,000 to 40,000 clones, approximately 80% found once; its top ten account for approximately 1.5%. The sequencing used CD4+ T cells sorted from PBMCs after approximately 18-hour stimulation, collected from a patient who received antiretroviral therapy. The receptor set was obtained from an adult man with HIV who was CMV-seropositive. Each CDR3 is given with its conserved first and last residue. Fields, in order: J gene, D gene, V gene, clone size, CDR3 protein, CDR3 DNA. D genes are given only for firm matches. Size is stated for part of the rows, as once, few or many counts, or as a class when the clone is expanded.

J: TRBJ1-6
D: .
V: TRBV14
size: .
CDR3: CASSQGGGGYSPLHF
DNA: TGTGCCAGCAGCCAAGGGGGGGGCGGCTATTCACCCCTCCACTTT

J: TRBJ1-1
D: TRBD1
V: TRBV6-1
size: .
CDR3: CASSETGGRIEAFF
DNA: TGTGCCAGCAGTGAAACAGGGGGAAGAATAGAAGCTTTCTTT

J: TRBJ2-1
D: TRBD1
V: TRBV6-5
size: .
CDR3: CASSGPRGGLNEQFF
DNA: TGTGCCAGCAGCGGCCCGCGAGGGGGCTTGAATGAGCAGTTCTTC

J: TRBJ2-7
D: TRBD1
V: TRBV28
size: .
CDR3: CASSPYGTGDSYEQYF
DNA: TGTGCCAGCAGTCCCTATGGGACAGGGGACTCCTACGAGCAGTACTTC

J: TRBJ1-1
D: .
V: TRBV3-1/TRBV3-2
size: .
CDR3: CASRVGTAWGEAFF
DNA: TGTGCCAGCAGGGTCGGGACGGCTTGGGGTGAAGCTTTCTTT

J: TRBJ1-5
D: .
V: TRBV28
size: .
CDR3: CASSPGTANQPQHF
DNA: TGTGCCAGCAGCCCCGGGACTGCGAATCAGCCCCAGCATTTT

J: TRBJ2-4
D: .
V: TRBV19
size: once
CDR3: CASSDRGSNIQYF
DNA: TGTGCCAGTTCGGACCGAGGATCAAACATTCAGTACTTC

J: TRBJ2-1
D: TRBD1
V: TRBV20-1
size: .
CDR3: CSASLRTGYNEQFF
DNA: TGCAGTGCTAGTCTTCGGACAGGGTACAATGAGCAGTTCTTC

J: TRBJ1-5
D: .
V: TRBV18
size: .
CDR3: CASSPGGRNQPQHF
DNA: TGTGCCAGCTCACCAGGGGGCAGGAATCAGCCCCAGCATTTT

J: TRBJ2-6
D: .
V: TRBV2
size: .
CDR3: CASTLSGAGANVLTF
DNA: TGTGCCAGCACCCTATCGGGGGCTGGGGCCAACGTCCTGACTTTC

J: TRBJ2-1
D: TRBD2
V: TRBV9
size: .
CDR3: CASSMGLAGNGAEQFF
DNA: TGTGCCAGCAGCATGGGACTAGCGGGGAATGGGGCTGAGCAGTTCTTC

J: TRBJ1-4
D: TRBD1
V: TRBV7-9
size: .
CDR3: CASSSTGTNEKLFF
DNA: TGTGCCAGCAGCTCGACAGGGACTAATGAAAAACTGTTTTTT

J: TRBJ2-4
D: TRBD2
V: TRBV6-6
size: .
CDR3: CASSPRGGMAKNIQYF
DNA: TGTGCCAGCAGTCCAAGGGGAGGGATGGCCAAAAACATTCAGTACTTC

J: TRBJ1-2
D: .
V: TRBV24-1
size: .
CDR3: CATSDPGDPYGYTF
DNA: TGTGCCACCAGTGATCCAGGTGATCCTTATGGCTACACCTTC